One and the same sample provided the 24 T cell receptor beta chains below, sequenced in a study of CD8+ T cells in alopecia areata (dated by TCRdb to 2017 to 2018). Preparation of the library involved the immunoSEQ multiplex PCR assay. To provide template for TCR sequencing, every sample had RNA extracted and reverse transcribed into cDNA. TCRdb retrieved this table from immuneACCESS and kept in-frame rearrangements only. Not all clones are present; in checked studies, unresolved V genes account for under half, and no reason is known for the remainder. Recorded for this sample are around 120,000 clones; roughly 57% of them occurred a single time. 5.7% of the sample lies in the top ten. In light of the paper, this sample's time point label describes: 4 weeks on oral tofacitinib. The treatment or condition label, as the study defines it: oral pan-JAK inhibitor, 5-10 mg twice daily. The material sequenced was CD4+ T cells sorted from blood, taken at week 4, from a patient treated with tofacitinib. The receptors shown here come from a human donor with alopecia areata.

This sequence joins TRBV6-5 and TRBJ2-2; 8 bases are shared with TRBD1. Germline CDR1 is MNHEY and CDR2 is SVGAGI. V dropped 4 bases and J dropped 0; count of bases not matched to a gene: 4. The CDR3 runs 16 residues. CDR3 DNA sequence: TGTGCCAGCAGTTTTAACAGGGGGACGAACACCGGGGAGCTGTTTTTT. It translates to CASSFNRGTNTGELFF.

The chain combines TRBV6-5 with TRBJ2-5; D is unresolved. The CDR3 has 14 amino acids. The germline gives CDR1 MNHEY, CDR2 SVGAGI. Trimming shortened V by 0 bases and J by 0 bases, and 5 bases separated the two germline ends. Here the CDR3 reads CASSYSLYQETQYF. In DNA, the CDR3 is TGTGCCAGCAGTTACTCCTTGTACCAAGAGACCCAGTACTTC.

The rearrangement joins TRBV5-1 to TRBJ2-7; possibly TRBD2 for D (6 bases). The V gene lost 4 bases and the J gene lost 1 base, with 15 bases spanning the gap. The CDR3 extends over 15 amino acids. Germline CDR1 reads SGHRS; CDR2 reads YFSETQ. CDR3 amino acids: CASSHTSSRSYEQYF. CDR3 nucleotide sequence: TGCGCCAGCAGCCATACTAGCAGCCGATCCTACGAGCAGTACTTC.

The sample holds a few counts of this clone. The chain combines TRBV30 with TRBJ2-7; D gene unclear. Germline CDR1 reads GTSNPN; CDR2 reads SVGIG (reference sequence). This CDR3 comprises 11 residues. V shed 1 base and J shed 5 bases, with 6 bases lying between them. The CDR3, as DNA: TGTGCCTGGAGTGGCATGGACGAGCAGTACTTC. It yields the protein CAWSGMDEQYF.

The rearrangement uses TRBV28 and TRBJ2-4; D is undetermined. The CDR3 contains 16 residues. Trimming stripped 5 bases from V and 0 bases from J, with 14 bases between. The germline CDR1 and CDR2 sequences are MDHEN and SYDVKM. The chain's CDR3 is CASSRPEAGAKNIQYF. As DNA, the CDR3 is TGTGCCAGCAGTCGGCCCGAAGCTGGAGCCAAAAACATTCAGTACTTC. Full variable domain (missing parts from reference TRBV28 and TRBJ2-4): DVKVTQSSRYLVKRTGEKVFLECVQDMDHENMFWYRQDPGLGLRLIYFSYDVKMKEKGDIPEGYSVSREKKERFSLILESASTNQTSMYLCASSRPEAGAKNIQYFGAGTRLSVL.

The chain's CDR3 is CASSPRPGDRQPQHF. CDR3 nucleotides: TGTGCCAGTAGTCCTAGACCTGGGGACAGACAGCCCCAGCATTTT. The chain uses TRBV19 and TRBJ1-5; 7 bases line up with TRBD1. The germline V gene has CDR1 LNHDA and CDR2 SQIVND (reference sequence). The CDR3 consists of 15 residues. The trim removed 5 bases at V and 7 bases at J, leaving 11 bases unmatched.

Only a few counts were recorded for this clone. The rearrangement uses TRBV2 and TRBJ2-3, with D uncertain. The CDR3 totals 11 residues. Per the germline V gene, CDR1 is SNHLY and CDR2 is FYNNEI. Trimming stripped 6 bases from V and 4 bases from J, with 5 bases between. CDR3 loop: CASSPADTQYF. Here the CDR3 DNA reads TGTGCCAGCAGCCCCGCAGATACGCAGTATTTT. Complete variable domain (other parts from reference TRBV2 and TRBJ2-3): EPEVTQTPSHQVTQMGQEVILRCVPISNHLYFYWYRQILGQKVEFLVSFYNNEISEKSEIFDDQFSVERPDGSNFTLKIRSTKLEDSAMYFCASSPADTQYFGPGTRLTVL.

The chain couples TRBV30 to TRBJ2-4; 8 positions match TRBD1. The V gene's germline CDR1 is GTSNPN and CDR2 SVGIG (reference sequence). The CDR3 length is 14 residues. With 0 bases clipped from V and 12 bases from J, the junction kept 10 bases outside the gene matches. CDR3 residues: CAWSVRAGGLSQYF. CDR3 in DNA: TGTGCCTGGAGTGTACGGGCAGGGGGCTTAAGTCAGTACTTC.

This clone is a singleton in its sample. The V and J genes are TRBV6-5 and TRBJ2-1, with 8 bases fitting TRBD2. The V gene end was trimmed by 5 bases and the J gene end by 8 bases; junction bases not matched to a gene: 2. The CDR3 has 12 amino acids. CDR1 and CDR2 (germline): MNHEY, SVGAGI. CDR3 nucleotide sequence: TGTGCCAGCAGTCCCGGGGGGGATGAGCAGTTCTTC. Its translation is CASSPGGDEQFF.

V usage is TRBV4-3 and J usage is TRBJ1-1; tentatively, D is TRBD1 (5 bases). The germline V and J ends were trimmed by 1 base and 2 bases, with 11 bases remaining between them. Germline V lookup: CDR1 LGHNA, CDR2 YSLEER. The CDR3 loop spans 15 amino acids. This CDR3 reads CASSQGRGGNTEAFF. The CDR3 DNA sequence: TGCGCCAGCAGCCAAGGACGCGGGGGAAACACTGAAGCTTTCTTT.

The chain employs TRBV2 and TRBJ2-7; TRBD1 agrees at 7 bases. CDR1 is SNHLY, CDR2 FYNNEI, per germline. The ends lost 5 bases at V and 3 bases at J; junction bases unmatched: 4. This CDR3 is 13 amino acids long. Here the CDR3 DNA reads TGTGCCAGCAGTAGGGACAGAGACTACGAGCAGTACTTC. Its protein is CASSRDRDYEQYF.

The V call is TRBV6-5, the J call TRBJ1-6; no definite D call. Trimming removed 8 bases from V and 10 bases from J, with 18 bases in between. Looked up from germline, CDR1 is MNHEY and CDR2 is SVGAGI. The CDR3 sequence is 14 residues long. For the CDR3, the DNA is TGTGCCAGCCGCTGGGAGGGAGAGGTGTCACCCCTCCACTTT. As protein: CASRWEGEVSPLHF.

This clone was seen once. The chain links TRBV29-1 to TRBJ2-2; D possibly corresponds to TRBD1 (5 bases). CDR3 length equals 14 residues. From germline, CDR1 is SQVTM and CDR2 ANQGSEA. V was cut by 7 bases and J by 2 bases, with 14 bases left in between. CDR3 sequence (DNA): TGCAGCGGCTCCAGGGAATCCAACACCGGGGAGCTGTTTTTT. It codes for CSGSRESNTGELFF.

The chain joins TRBV27 to TRBJ2-5; 9 bases align to TRBD1. V lost 2 bases, J lost 5 bases, and 6 bases stayed unmatched. This CDR3 has 15 residues. Germline V gene data show CDR1 as MNHEY and CDR2 as SMNVEV (reference sequence). The CDR3 loop is CASSLRGQGTETQYF. CDR3 sequence (DNA): TGTGCCAGCAGTTTAAGGGGACAGGGAACCGAGACCCAGTACTTC.

A few counts support this clone. The chain carries TRBV27 and TRBJ2-7, with a possible D match to TRBD1 (6 bases). The CDR3 runs 16 residues. The germline V gene has CDR1 MNHEY and CDR2 SMNVEV (reference sequence). The V and J ends lost 2 bases and 6 bases respectively, with 20 bases between them. The CDR3 protein is CASSLRWTASALEQYF. DNA of the CDR3: TGTGCCAGCAGTTTACGGTGGACAGCCTCTGCCCTCGAGCAGTACTTC.

The V call is TRBV15, the J call TRBJ2-4; D perhaps matches TRBD1 (6 bases). V shed 5 bases and J shed 6 bases, with 17 bases lying between them. Germline V gene lookup returns CDR1 LNHNV and CDR2 YYDKDF (reference sequence). There are 15 residues in the CDR3. The CDR3 region has the DNA TGTGCCACCAGCCCACAATACAGGGACGTAAACATTCAGTACTTC. Amino acid sequence: CATSPQYRDVNIQYF.

This clone showed up just once. The chain recombines TRBV7-8 with TRBJ2-5, with D perhaps matching TRBD1 (5 bases). From germline, CDR1 is SGHVS and CDR2 FQNEAQ. The CDR3 loop spans 14 amino acids. The ends were cut back, 6 bases at V and 1 base at J, with 12 bases in the middle. The CDR3 loop is CASSSRQTQETQYF. Here the CDR3 DNA reads TGTGCCAGCAGTTCGCGACAGACCCAAGAGACCCAGTACTTC. Full variable domain (outside the CDR3, taken from reference TRBV7-8 and TRBJ2-5): GAGVSQSPRYKVAKRGQDVALRCDPISGHVSLFWYQQALGQGPEFLTYFQNEAQLDKSGLPSDRFFAERPEGSVSTLKIQRTQQEDSAVYLCASSSRQTQETQYFGPGTRLLVL.

The genes are TRBV5-1 and TRBJ1-5; no reliable D call. Trimming left V 4 bases short and J 3 bases short, with 11 bases between. The germline CDR1 and CDR2 sequences are SGHRS and YFSETQ. This CDR3 is built from 14 residues. The CDR3 sequence: CASSLDGNNQPQHF. The CDR3 DNA reads as TGCGCCAGCAGCCTAGACGGAAACAATCAGCCCCAGCATTTT.

This clone was detected a few times. The rearrangement joins TRBV10-3 to TRBJ1-2; tentatively, D is TRBD1 (5 bases). The V gene's germline CDR1 is ENHRY and CDR2 SYGVKD. V shed 3 bases and J shed 8 bases, with 10 bases lying between them. This CDR3 is 12 amino acids long. CDR3 sequence reads: CAISEGTVGYTF. For the CDR3, the DNA is TGTGCCATCAGTGAAGGGACGGTAGGCTACACCTTC.

This chain links TRBV4-1 with TRBJ2-2, with a weak D call TRBD1 (6 bases). V was cut by 4 bases and J by 5 bases, with 14 bases left in between. The CDR3 extends over 15 amino acids. Germline CDR1 reads MGHRA; CDR2 reads YSYEKL. The CDR3: CASSPDPGVTGELFF. DNA for the CDR3: TGCGCCAGCAGCCCCGATCCAGGGGTTACCGGGGAGCTGTTTTTT.

The chain joins TRBV4-1 to TRBJ1-1; 7 bases fit TRBD1. Trimming at V came to 0 bases and at J to 7 bases, leaving 5 bases not matched to a gene. This CDR3 spans 14 amino acids. Looked up from germline, CDR1 is MGHRA and CDR2 is YSYEKL. The CDR3 spells CASSQEEGTDEAFF. CDR3 in DNA: TGCGCCAGCAGCCAAGAAGAGGGGACAGATGAAGCTTTCTTT.

For the CDR3, the DNA is TGTGCCAGCAAGAACAGGGGATGGGAGACCCAGTACTTC. Protein sequence: CASKNRGWETQYF. The chain has TRBV5-6 and TRBJ2-5; 7 bases map to TRBD1. The germline V gene encodes CDR1 SGHDT and CDR2 YYEEEE. The CDR3 spans 13 residues. Trimming took 6 bases from V and 5 from J; bases not matched to a gene: 7. Together with reference TRBV5-6 and TRBJ2-5, the CDR3 gives the full variable domain: DAGVTQSPTHLIKTRGQQVTLRCSPKSGHDTVSWYQQALGQGPQFIFQYYEEEERQRGNFPDRFSGHQFPNYSSELNVNALLLGDSALYLCASKNRGWETQYFGPGTRLLVL.

This clone was seen a single time. The chain links TRBV7-2 to TRBJ2-1, with D perhaps TRBD2 (6 bases). Trimming stripped 3 bases from V and 7 bases from J, with 13 bases between. This CDR3 region has 14 residues. CDR1 is SGHTA and CDR2 is FQGNSA in the germline V gene. The CDR3, as DNA: TGTGCCAGCAGCTTGGAGGGGACGTGGAATGAGCAGTTCTTC. Translated: CASSLEGTWNEQFF.

The chain joins TRBV7-2 to TRBJ2-5, with D maybe TRBD1 (6 bases). V lost 5 bases, J lost 2 bases, and 12 bases lay in between. In germline, CDR1 is SGHTA, CDR2 FQGNSA. This CDR3 is built from 14 residues. CDR3 region: CASSRQGLQETQYF. The CDR3 nucleotides read TGTGCCAGCAGCCGCCAGGGGCTACAAGAGACCCAGTACTTC.